The 6 T cell receptor beta chains below come from one sample, sequenced in a study of T-cell reconstitution after alpha-beta-depleted transplantation in children. Researchers prepared the TCRbeta library using unique molecular identifiers, the study reports. TCRdb reanalysed the PCR reads using MiXCR and keeps one entry per CDR3 protein. Of approximately 270,000 distinct CDR3 sequences listed, almost 10% are singletons. The source material was PBMCs from the stem cell graft donor, sampled from the stem cell graft. These receptor sequences come from a human donor who donated a stem cell graft to a child with SCID.

This clonotype was recorded a few times. The chain is built from TRBV27 and TRBJ2-7; 10 bases are shared with TRBD2. The V and J ends lost 6 bases and 3 bases, in that order; junction bases with no gene match: 8. Germline V gene data show CDR1 as MNHEY and CDR2 as SMNVEV (reference sequence). The length of the CDR3 is 15 residues. The CDR3 DNA reads as TGTGCCAGCAGCGGGACTAGCGTACCCTACTACGAGCAGTACTTC. It yields the protein CASSGTSVPYYEQYF.

This clonotype appeared many times. The chain joins TRBV7-2 to TRBJ2-1, with 7 positions matching TRBD1. V lost 0 bases and J lost 4; bases outside the gene matches: 3. This CDR3 spans 15 amino acids. Germline values: CDR1 SGHTA, CDR2 FQGNSA. The CDR3 here is CASSLAGQVYNEQFF. The CDR3 nucleotides read TGTGCCAGCAGCTTAGCAGGACAGGTTTACAATGAGCAGTTCTTC.

In DNA, the CDR3 is TGTGCCAGCAGTCCGCGGTCCGGGTACCAAGAGACCCAGTACTTC. This encodes CASSPRSGYQETQYF. The chain uses TRBV12-3 or TRBV12-4 and TRBJ2-5; no definite D call. V lost 5 bases, J lost 0 bases, and 13 bases lay in between. The CDR3 is made up of 15 amino acids.

In its sample, this clonotype was seen a few times. The chain is built from TRBV20-1 and TRBJ2-7, with D possibly matching TRBD2 (6 bases). Germline CDR1 DFQATT, CDR2 SNEGSKA (reference sequence). V was shortened by 1 base and J by 2 bases, with 12 bases between the two germline ends. This CDR3 contains 14 residues. The DNA of the CDR3 is TGCAGTGCTAGAGGCCCCGGGAGCCCCTACGAGCAGTACTTC. Its protein is CSARGPGSPYEQYF.

The chain carries TRBV3-1 and TRBJ2-7, with TRBD1 matching 7 bases. This CDR3 has 14 residues. With 3 bases clipped from V and 2 bases from J, the junction kept 4 bases outside the gene matches. Germline-derived CDR1 and CDR2 are LGHDT and YNNKEL (reference sequence). CDR3 in DNA: TGTGCCAGCAGCCAGCCGGGACAGACCTACGAGCAGTACTTC. Residues: CASSQPGQTYEQYF.

This clonotype was counted many times. This chain links TRBV20-1 with TRBJ2-3; possibly TRBD2 for D (6 bases). The CDR3 is made up of 14 amino acids. The germline CDR1 and CDR2 sequences are DFQATT and SNEGSKA (reference sequence). The germline V and J ends were trimmed by 6 bases and 1 base, with 14 bases remaining between them. CDR3 coding DNA: TGCAGTGCAATAGGGCCGGGGGGCACAGATACGCAGTATTTT. Protein: CSAIGPGGTDTQYF.